Each of the 30 T cell receptor beta chains below was sequenced from the same sample in a study of blood T cells in healthy people across ages. A J-beta primer mix and a sample-barcoded 5' primer were used in a second PCR of roughly 7 to 12 cycles. MiXCR, run by TCRdb on the 5' RACE reads, gives a single entry per CDR3 protein. The sample lists approximately 700,000 distinct CDR3 sequences; 32% were seen once. Sequenced sample: blood. These receptors originate from an elderly woman in good health.

This clonotype has at least ten counts. This chain uses TRBV4-2 with TRBJ2-7; TRBD2 agrees at 9 bases. The length of the CDR3 is 15 residues. V gave up 1 base and J gave up 4 bases; unmatched junction bases: 5. Germline V gene data show CDR1 as LGHNA and CDR2 as YNFKEQ. The CDR3 sequence is CASSQGTSAGYEQYF. The CDR3 DNA reads TGTGCCAGCAGCCAAGGGACTAGCGCTGGGTACGAGCAGTACTTC.

This clonotype was seen ten or more times. The chain recombines TRBV6-2 or TRBV6-3 with TRBJ2-1, with 9 bases fitting TRBD1. Germline values: CDR1 MNHEY, CDR2 SVGEGT. The length of the CDR3 is 15 residues. The J segment lost 7 bases and the V segment lost 6 bases, leaving 10 bases of the junction unmatched. The CDR3, as DNA: TGTGCCAGCAGAAGCTCCGGGACAGGGTTGAATGAGCAGTTCTTC. Encoded protein: CASRSSGTGLNEQFF.

In this sample, this clonotype turned up many times. This chain uses TRBV4-2 with TRBJ1-2; possible D gene TRBD1, 6 bases. The CDR3 length is 16 residues. The germline V gene has CDR1 LGHNA and CDR2 YNFKEQ. Trimming cost V 0 bases and J 0 bases, with 11 bases left between them. In nucleotides, the CDR3 is TGTGCCAGCAGCCAAGATGGTGGACAGACTAACTATGGCTACACCTTC. Its translation: CASSQDGGQTNYGYTF.

This clonotype was observed a few times. The chain carries TRBV11-2 and TRBJ2-5, with TRBD1 matching 12 bases. The germline gives CDR1 SGHAT, CDR2 FQNNGV. The CDR3 sequence is 16 residues long. The trim removed 3 bases at V and 11 bases at J, leaving 13 bases unmatched. The CDR3 DNA reads as TGTGCCAGCAGCTTCACCGGGACAGGGGGCAAGAATGAGCAGTACTTC. Translating gives CASSFTGTGGKNEQYF.

The rearrangement joins TRBV12-3 or TRBV12-4 to TRBJ2-1; TRBD2 might be the D (6 bases). CDR3 length equals 14 residues. Trimming removed 7 bases at V and 3 bases at J, with 13 bases between. The DNA of the CDR3 is TGTGCCAGCACCCCGGGGGAGTACTACAATGAGCAGTTCTTC. The encoded protein is CASTPGEYYNEQFF.

In the case of this clonotype: A read error may be the cause here, since a much bigger clone is one base away. The V call is TRBV12-3 or TRBV12-4, the J call TRBJ1-2; D is perhaps TRBD1 (5 bases). The V gene lost 7 bases and the J gene lost 0 bases, with 15 bases spanning the gap. The CDR3 consists of 15 residues. CDR3 region: CASKTGDSPNYGYTF. The CDR3 nucleotides read TGTGCCAGCAAAACTGGGGACTCGCCTAACTATGGCTACACCTTC.

Ten or more counts support this clonotype. The CDR3 nucleotides are TGTGCCAGCAGCCAATTCAGGGCGGAGGGTAATGAAAAACTGTTTTTT. It specifies CASSQFRAEGNEKLFF. The chain carries TRBV4-2 and TRBJ1-4; TRBD1 might be the D (5 bases). In germline, CDR1 is LGHNA, CDR2 YNFKEQ. The CDR3 extends over 16 amino acids. Trimming removed 2 bases at V and 4 bases at J, with 14 bases between.

This clonotype was observed at least ten times. V and J are TRBV6-6 and TRBJ1-4, with D unresolved. This CDR3 is 15 amino acids long. Germline V gives CDR1 MNHNY, CDR2 SVGAGI (reference sequence). Deletions cut 5 bases from V and 4 bases from J, with 14 bases between. Written as DNA, the CDR3 is TGTGCCAGCAGTCCCCGACCGGCGGGTAATGAAAAACTGTTTTTT. This sequence encodes CASSPRPAGNEKLFF.

This clonotype appeared a single time. The rearrangement joins TRBV5-5 to TRBJ1-3; tentatively, D is TRBD1 (6 bases). CDR1 and CDR2 from the germline V gene are SGHKS and YYEKEE (reference sequence). The V and J ends lost 1 base and 7 bases respectively, with 9 bases between them. This CDR3 spans 13 amino acids. CDR3 sequence reads: CASSLPGGNTIYF. CDR3 bases: TGTGCCAGCAGCTTGCCCGGGGGCAACACCATATATTTT.

This clonotype was counted ten times or more. The chain is built from TRBV7-9 and TRBJ2-5; D remains unclear. CDR1 SEHNR and CDR2 FQNEAQ come from the germline V gene (reference sequence). V lost 0 bases and J 0 bases, leaving 5 bases between the germline ends. CDR3 size: 14 residues. CDR3 nucleotides: TGTGCCAGCAGCTTAGCAGTCAACCAAGAGACCCAGTACTTC. It is translated as CASSLAVNQETQYF.

The chain employs TRBV15 and TRBJ2-2, with 9 bases fitting TRBD2. With V trimmed by 0 bases and J by 8 bases, 16 bases remained unmatched. Germline V lookup: CDR1 LNHNV, CDR2 YYDKDF (reference sequence). The length of the CDR3 is 19 residues. Written as DNA, the CDR3 is TGTGCCACCAGCAGAGATCCCCGTAGCGGGGGTAGTAATTTGGGGGAGCTGTTTTTT. Translated: CATSRDPRSGGSNLGELFF.

This clonotype was counted many times. The chain joins TRBV7-8 to TRBJ2-7, with 7 bases identical to TRBD1. Germline V CDR1 and CDR2: SGHVS, FQNEAQ. J was trimmed by 2 bases and V by 0 bases; bases with no gene match: 4. There are 15 residues in the CDR3. The CDR3: CASSLAGDRAYEQYF. The CDR3 coding sequence is TGTGCCAGCAGCTTAGCCGGTGACAGGGCCTACGAGCAGTACTTC. Full variable domain (rest looked up from reference TRBV7-8 and TRBJ2-7): GAGVSQSPRYKVAKRGQDVALRCDPISGHVSLFWYQQALGQGPEFLTYFQNEAQLDKSGLPSDRFFAERPEGSVSTLKIQRTQQEDSAVYLCASSLAGDRAYEQYFGPGTRLTVT.

This clonotype has just a few counts. The chain employs TRBV19 and TRBJ1-5; no definite D call. This CDR3 is 13 amino acids long. The V end was cut by 5 bases, the J end by 4 bases, with 9 bases between. In germline, CDR1 is LNHDA, CDR2 SQIVND (reference sequence). This CDR3 is CASSASGNQPQHF. For the CDR3, the DNA is TGTGCCAGTAGTGCCTCTGGGAATCAGCCCCAGCATTTT. The full variable domain, with the rest looked up from reference TRBV19 and TRBJ1-5, is DGGITQSPKYLFRKEGQNVTLSCEQNLNHDAMYWYRQDPGQGLRLIYYSQIVNDFQKGDIAEGYSVSREKKESFPLTVTSAQKNPTAFYLCASSASGNQPQHFGDGTRLSIL.

At least ten counts were recorded for this clonotype. This chain uses TRBV5-6 with TRBJ2-5; D is perhaps TRBD1 (5 bases). Germline CDR1 SGHDT, CDR2 YYEEEE. The V and J ends lost 4 bases and 5 bases respectively, with 18 bases between them. The CDR3 length is 15 residues. CDR3 DNA sequence: TGTGCCAGCAGCCCGACAGCTACCCCATCGGAGACCCAGTACTTC. It is translated as CASSPTATPSETQYF.

This clonotype was seen at least ten times. This may come from a read error, since a much larger clone is one base off. The chain has TRBV12-3 or TRBV12-4 and TRBJ2-3, with D hard to call. This CDR3 is 14 amino acids long. V was cut by 1 base and J by 4 bases, with 9 bases left in between. CDR3 amino acids: CASSLGMPADTQYF. CDR3 DNA: TGTGCCAGCAGTTTAGGAATGCCCGCAGATACGCAGTATTTT.

The table lists this clonotype with many counts. CDR3 amino acids: CASSMEKTQYF. DNA of the CDR3: TGTGCCAGCAGTATGGAAAAGACCCAGTACTTC. The chain recombines TRBV11-1 with TRBJ2-5, with D unresolved. Germline CDR1 and CDR2: SGHAT and FQDESV (reference sequence). V lost 6 bases and J lost 6, with 8 bases in between. There are 11 residues in the CDR3.

A few counts support this clonotype. This chain connects TRBV7-3 to TRBJ2-7; 12 bases align to TRBD2. V gave up 5 bases and J gave up 3 bases; unmatched junction bases: 11. There are 17 residues in the CDR3. Germline CDR1 SGHTA, CDR2 FQGTGA. The CDR3 region is CASSLTGTSGRLYEQYF. The CDR3 DNA is TGTGCCAGCAGCCTGACCGGGACTAGCGGGCGGCTCTACGAGCAGTACTTC.

The sample holds many counts of this clonotype. The chain joins TRBV4-2 to TRBJ2-3, with D possibly matching TRBD1 (5 bases). The CDR3 spans 15 residues. Per the germline V gene, CDR1 is LGHNA and CDR2 is YNFKEQ. Trimming cost V 2 bases and J 5 bases, with 14 bases left between them. DNA for the CDR3: TGTGCCAGCAGCCAAACCCTTGGCAGGGAAGATACGCAGTATTTT. Translating it yields CASSQTLGREDTQYF.

This clonotype was seen ten or more times. This sequence may be a read error, since a much larger clone differs from it by one base. The chain combines TRBV6-5 with TRBJ2-3, with D tentatively TRBD2 (5 bases). This CDR3 contains 14 residues. Trimming pared 6 bases from V and 2 bases from J, leaving 12 bases between. The V gene's germline CDR1 is MNHEY and CDR2 SVGAGI. In DNA, the CDR3 is TGTGCCAGCAGGCGGGCGGTAGACACAGATACGCAGTATTTT. It yields the protein CASRRAVDTDTQYF.

This clonotype has a count of ten or more. V gene TRBV5-1 combines with J gene TRBJ2-5, with 9 bases identical to TRBD1. V shed 3 bases and J 7 bases; nucleotides not matched to a gene: 7. Germline V CDR1 and CDR2: SGHRS, YFSETQ. The CDR3 contains 14 residues. CDR3 region: CASSSTGGAPTQYF. For the CDR3, the DNA is TGCGCCAGCAGCTCCACAGGGGGCGCACCGACCCAGTACTTC. Full variable domain (missing parts from reference TRBV5-1 and TRBJ2-5): KAGVTQTPRYLIKTRGQQVTLSCSPISGHRSVSWYQQTPGQGLQFLFEYFSETQRNKGNFPGRFSGRQFSNSRSEMNVSTLELGDSALYLCASSSTGGAPTQYFGPGTRLLVL.

There are many counts of this clonotype. The chain is built from TRBV5-1 and TRBJ1-4; 9 nucleotides line up with TRBD1. This CDR3 has 16 residues. Germline assignment: CDR1 SGHRS and CDR2 YFSETQ. With 4 bases clipped from V and 5 bases from J, the junction kept 9 bases outside the gene matches. Written as DNA, the CDR3 is TGCGCCAGCAGCCTGAATAGCGGACAGGGGAATGAAAAACTGTTTTTT. This translates into CASSLNSGQGNEKLFF.

The chain joins TRBV5-1 to TRBJ2-1; 10 nucleotides align to TRBD1. Germline CDR1 and CDR2: SGHRS and YFSETQ. This CDR3 comprises 16 residues. Unmatched junction bases numbered 8, after V lost 4 bases and J lost 4 bases. CDR3 nucleotide sequence: TGCGCCAGCAGCCCCCCTGGGGGACAGGGGTACAATGAGCAGTTCTTC. As protein: CASSPPGGQGYNEQFF.

Comment on this clonotype: One junction end disagrees with the germline gene, perhaps due to a read error. The genes are TRBV20-1 and TRBJ2-7; 10 positions match TRBD2. Germline values: CDR1 DFQATT, CDR2 SNEGSKA (reference sequence). This CDR3 contains 14 residues. This CDR3 is CSAQGAGGPNEQYF. CDR3 sequence (DNA): TGCAGTGCCCAAGGAGCGGGAGGGCCAAACGAGCAGTACTTT.

Ten or more counts support this clonotype. This chain connects TRBV6-2 or TRBV6-3 to TRBJ2-7; D might be TRBD2 (5 bases). The germline CDR1 and CDR2 sequences are MNHEY and SVGEGT. There are 15 residues in the CDR3. V shed 0 bases and J shed 7 bases, with 16 bases lying between them. CDR3 nucleotides: TGTGCCAGCAGTTACTCGATGGGAGAGCCACGAGAGCAGTACTTC. Its protein product is CASSYSMGEPREQYF.

In this sample, this clonotype turned up many times. The V call is TRBV27, the J call TRBJ1-1; no firm D call. Germline V lookup: CDR1 MNHEY, CDR2 SMNVEV (reference sequence). This CDR3 is built from 16 residues. V shed 4 bases and J shed 5 bases, with 20 bases lying between them. The CDR3 region is CASSYLPSGVGTEAFF. CDR3 nucleotides: TGTGCCAGCAGTTACCTCCCTTCTGGGGTAGGGACTGAAGCTTTCTTT.

The chain recombines TRBV5-1 with TRBJ1-1, with D perhaps TRBD1 (6 bases). The V gene lost 5 bases and the J gene lost 7 bases, with 12 bases spanning the gap. The CDR3 has 12 residues. From germline, CDR1 is SGHRS and CDR2 YFSETQ. The CDR3 loop reads CASRGGPLEAFF. The CDR3 DNA sequence: TGCGCCAGCAGAGGGGGTCCGCTTGAAGCTTTCTTT.

The table lists this clonotype with many counts. The chain uses TRBV24-1 and TRBJ2-3; either TRBD1 or TRBD2 may fit D (5 bases each). CDR3 length equals 13 residues. Germline V lookup: CDR1 KGHDR, CDR2 SFDVKD. Trimming shortened V by 4 bases and J by 5 bases, and 9 bases separated the two germline ends. CDR3 protein: CATSDWDEDTQYF. For the CDR3, the DNA is TGTGCCACCAGTGACTGGGACGAAGATACGCAGTATTTT.

J is TRBJ2-1 and V is TRBV19, with no clear D. The CDR3 is 12 residues long. CDR1 and CDR2 from the germline V gene are LNHDA and SQIVND (reference sequence). V lost 7 bases and J lost 5, with 9 bases in between. The CDR3 loop reads CASTARNNEQFF. DNA of the CDR3: TGTGCCAGTACGGCCAGAAACAATGAGCAGTTCTTC. The complete variable domain, with remaining parts taken from reference TRBV19 and TRBJ2-1, reads DGGITQSPKYLFRKEGQNVTLSCEQNLNHDAMYWYRQDPGQGLRLIYYSQIVNDFQKGDIAEGYSVSREKKESFPLTVTSAQKNPTAFYLCASTARNNEQFFGPGTRLTVL.

About this clonotype itself: A much bigger clone sits one base away, suggesting this may be a read error. The chain uses TRBV5-1 and TRBJ2-5; D is ambiguous. Germline-derived CDR1 and CDR2 are SGHRS and YFSETQ. The CDR3 covers 14 residues. V dropped 7 bases and J dropped 2 bases, with 15 bases sitting between them. Here the CDR3 reads CASCSSLNQETQYF. CDR3 DNA sequence: TGCGCCAGCTGCTCATCATTAAATCAAGAGACCCAGTACTTC.

In this sample, this clonotype turned up many times. The rearrangement joins TRBV28 to TRBJ1-2; the D gene is possibly TRBD1 (5 bases). The V gene's germline CDR1 is MDHEN and CDR2 SYDVKM. The ends were cut back, 5 bases at V and 6 bases at J, with 25 bases in the middle. The CDR3 spans 17 residues. The DNA of the CDR3 is TGTGCCAGCAGTCCTCCCGGCTGGGGGGGTGGGGTAAATGGCTACACCTTC. Translated: CASSPPGWGGGVNGYTF.